These 14 T cell receptor beta chains share one sample of origin, sequenced in a study of regulatory T cells in long-lasting Graves disease (dated by TCRdb to the early 2020s). The time point label for this specimen denotes: newly diagnosed GD, antithyroid drugs for less than 3 months. RNA was extracted from PBMCs in TRIzol for both TCR sequencing and RNA sequencing. Libraries were prepared through multiplex PCR. The sample was run on an Illumina HiSeq 4000. TCR beta libraries were built with iRepertoire HTBI primers and Arm-PCR amplification of CDR3 regions. TCRdb applied fastp at Q25 and MiXCR to the public reads, then kept only in-frame beta chains. Entries are consolidated by CDR3 protein sequence, retaining the most common genes and DNA. The sample yields over 500,000 distinct CDR3 sequences; approximately 15% were counted once. The ten largest clones add up to 18% of the sample. These same records also appear under a second study, on T cells in Graves' hyperthyroidism and ophthalmopathy.

The specimen comprised peripheral blood mononuclear cells (PBMCs), sampled at new diagnosis, from a patient treated with antithyroid drugs. These receptor sequences come from a woman younger than 45 with Graves disease. Donor details come from another sample of the same person, matched by shared clones.

The rearrangement joins TRBV19 to TRBJ1-2; TRBD1 might be the D (5 bases). The CDR3 spans 14 residues. V was pared by 7 bases and J by 8 bases, with 20 bases between. Germline V lookup: CDR1 LNHDA, CDR2 SQIVND (reference sequence). The CDR3, as DNA: TGTGCCAGTACCCCTGCCACAGGTCGGTGGGGCTACACCTTC. This sequence encodes CASTPATGRWGYTF.

This clonotype was counted at least ten times. V is TRBV28 and J is TRBJ1-1, with D maybe TRBD1 (5 bases). Per the germline V gene, CDR1 is MDHEN and CDR2 is SYDVKM. V lost 4 bases, J lost 11 bases, and 11 bases lay in between. The CDR3 contains 11 residues. CDR3 sequence reads: CASSSTWGAFF. Written as DNA, the CDR3 is TGTGCCAGCAGTTCAACATGGGGGGCTTTCTTT.

This clonotype was found many times. The V gene is TRBV2, the J gene TRBJ2-5; D ambiguous. The germline CDR1 and CDR2 sequences are SNHLY and FYNNEI. The CDR3 spans 13 residues. Trimming pared 6 bases from V and 4 bases from J, leaving 12 bases between. CDR3 region: CASSGFIGETQYF. The CDR3 DNA sequence: TGTGCCAGCAGCGGATTTATCGGAGAGACCCAGTACTTC. The whole variable domain, remainder taken from reference TRBV2 and TRBJ2-5, is EPEVTQTPSHQVTQMGQEVILRCVPISNHLYFYWYRQILGQKVEFLVSFYNNEISEKSEIFDDQFSVERPDGSNFTLKIRSTKLEDSAMYFCASSGFIGETQYFGPGTRLLVL.

This clonotype was seen a few times. The chain employs TRBV7-9 and TRBJ2-1; 9 bases are shared with TRBD2. V lost 2 bases, J lost 5 bases, and 4 bases stayed unmatched. Germline CDR1 reads SEHNR; CDR2 reads FQNEAQ (reference sequence). This CDR3 region has 15 residues. The CDR3 nucleotides read TGTGCCAGCAGCTTAAGATCTAGCGGGAACAATGAGCAGTTCTTC. This codes for CASSLRSSGNNEQFF.

This clonotype was detected many times. The V gene is TRBV29-1, the J gene TRBJ2-5; no clear D gene. V was cut by 7 bases and J by 1 base, with 13 bases left in between. The CDR3 loop spans 13 amino acids. Germline V lookup: CDR1 SQVTM, CDR2 ANQGSEA. The CDR3, as DNA: TGCAGCGCTCTCGGACGTCTCCAAGAGACCCAGTACTTC. The encoded protein is CSALGRLQETQYF.

The sample holds many counts of this clonotype. The V and J genes are TRBV28 and TRBJ2-6; D perhaps matches TRBD2 (7 bases). The CDR3 length is 16 residues. The V gene's germline CDR1 is MDHEN and CDR2 SYDVKM. V was cut by 4 bases and J by 0 bases, with 10 bases left in between. Here the CDR3 DNA reads TGTGCCAGCAGTTACGGGGGGCACTCTGGGGCCAACGTCCTGACTTTC. Its translation: CASSYGGHSGANVLTF. Based on the CDR3 plus reference TRBV28 and TRBJ2-6, the full variable domain is DVKVTQSSRYLVKRTGEKVFLECVQDMDHENMFWYRQDPGLGLRLIYFSYDVKMKEKGDIPEGYSVSREKKERFSLILESASTNQTSMYLCASSYGGHSGANVLTFGAGSRLTVL.

This clonotype was detected only a few times. The chain links TRBV5-1 to TRBJ2-1, with 11 bases identical to TRBD2. Germline lookup yields CDR1 SGHRS and CDR2 YFSETQ. The CDR3 is 15 residues long. Trimming took 4 bases from V and 9 from J; bases not matched to a gene: 9. Written as DNA, the CDR3 is TGCGCCAGCAGCCTCACTAGCGGGAGTATGGGTGAGCAGTTCTTC. It codes for CASSLTSGSMGEQFF. Full variable domain (rest looked up from reference TRBV5-1 and TRBJ2-1): KAGVTQTPRYLIKTRGQQVTLSCSPISGHRSVSWYQQTPGQGLQFLFEYFSETQRNKGNFPGRFSGRQFSNSRSEMNVSTLELGDSALYLCASSLTSGSMGEQFFGPGTRLTVL.

With respect to this clonotype: A much larger clone differs by one base, so this may be a read error. The chain joins TRBV29-1 to TRBJ2-5, with D possibly matching TRBD1 (5 bases). CDR1 SQVTM and CDR2 ANQGSEA come from the germline V gene. V lost 7 bases and J lost 8, with 14 bases in between. CDR3 length: 11 amino acids. CDR3 nucleotide sequence: TGCAGCGCCCCACAGGCCTCAACCCAGTACTTC. The encoded protein is CSAPQASTQYF.

Many counts were recorded for this clonotype. J is TRBJ2-7 and V is TRBV28; D is perhaps TRBD2 (6 bases). The CDR3 has 13 amino acids. Germline V gives CDR1 MDHEN, CDR2 SYDVKM. Trimming took 6 bases from V and 4 from J, leaving 13 bases between them. CDR3 nucleotides: TGTGCCAGCAGACTGACTAGTCCGTACGAGCAGTACTTC. It translates to CASRLTSPYEQYF. Variable domain in full (rest from reference TRBV28 and TRBJ2-7): DVKVTQSSRYLVKRTGEKVFLECVQDMDHENMFWYRQDPGLGLRLIYFSYDVKMKEKGDIPEGYSVSREKKERFSLILESASTNQTSMYLCASRLTSPYEQYFGPGTRLTVT.

This clonotype showed up just a few times. The chain links TRBV3-1 to TRBJ2-7; 7 bases fit TRBD1. The CDR3 consists of 17 residues. V lost 4 bases to trimming and J lost 2 bases; unmatched junction nucleotides: 14. Germline V gives CDR1 LGHDT, CDR2 YNNKEL (reference sequence). The CDR3 sequence is CASSRTFGRGYTYEQYF. DNA of the CDR3: TGTGCCAGCAGCCGAACCTTCGGCAGGGGGTATACCTACGAGCAGTACTTC.

This clonotype was counted at least ten times. The chain links TRBV10-3 to TRBJ2-7, with D maybe TRBD2 (6 bases). V gave up 7 bases and J gave up 2 bases, with 21 bases separating them. The CDR3 contains 16 residues. The V gene's germline CDR1 is ENHRY and CDR2 SYGVKD. The CDR3 is CAITPTGGSLTYEQYF. The CDR3 coding sequence is TGTGCCATCACCCCCACTGGAGGGTCCCTTACCTACGAGCAGTACTTC.

This clonotype was counted between two and nine times. DNA of the CDR3: TGTGCCAGTAGTGAAATAGCTGACAATGAGCAGTTCTTC. This codes for CASSEIADNEQFF. The rearrangement uses TRBV19 and TRBJ2-1; D not certain. In germline, CDR1 is LNHDA, CDR2 SQIVND (reference sequence). This CDR3 is 13 amino acids long. V was clipped by 5 bases and J by 5 bases, with 10 bases between them. Full variable domain (rest looked up from reference TRBV19 and TRBJ2-1): DGGITQSPKYLFRKEGQNVTLSCEQNLNHDAMYWYRQDPGQGLRLIYYSQIVNDFQKGDIAEGYSVSREKKESFPLTVTSAQKNPTAFYLCASSEIADNEQFFGPGTRLTVL.

This clonotype was recorded at least ten times. This chain links TRBV2 with TRBJ1-1; 7 bases match TRBD1. This CDR3 comprises 13 residues. CDR1 SNHLY and CDR2 FYNNEI come from the germline V gene. V dropped 6 bases and J dropped 4; count of bases not matched to a gene: 5. CDR3 sequence reads: CASRGTVATEAFF. Here the CDR3 DNA reads TGTGCCAGCAGGGGGACAGTTGCCACTGAAGCTTTCTTT.

This clonotype has a handful of counts. V is TRBV20-1 and J is TRBJ1-5; a weak D match, TRBD1 (5 bases). This CDR3 is built from 17 residues. Trimming left V 1 base short and J 1 base short, with 17 bases between. Germline V lookup: CDR1 DFQATT, CDR2 SNEGSKA (reference sequence). Here the CDR3 reads CSARGPTGTVSNQPQHF. In DNA, the CDR3 is TGCAGTGCTAGAGGCCCCACCGGGACGGTGAGCAATCAGCCCCAGCATTTT.